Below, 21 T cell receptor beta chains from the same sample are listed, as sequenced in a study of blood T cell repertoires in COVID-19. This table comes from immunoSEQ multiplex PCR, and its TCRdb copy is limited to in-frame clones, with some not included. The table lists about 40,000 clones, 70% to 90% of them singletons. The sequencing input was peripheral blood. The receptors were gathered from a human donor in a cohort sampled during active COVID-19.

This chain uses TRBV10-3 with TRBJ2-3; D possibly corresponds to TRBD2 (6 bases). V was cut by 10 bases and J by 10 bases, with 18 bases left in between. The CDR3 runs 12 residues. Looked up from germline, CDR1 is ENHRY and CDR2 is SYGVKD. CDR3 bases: TGTGCCACGAGGACGTCGGGGGTTCCGCAGTATTTT. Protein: CATRTSGVPQYF.

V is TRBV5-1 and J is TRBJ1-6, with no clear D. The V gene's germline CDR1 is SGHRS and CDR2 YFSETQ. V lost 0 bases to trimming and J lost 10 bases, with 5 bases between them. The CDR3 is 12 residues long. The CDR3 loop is CASSLEQSPLHF. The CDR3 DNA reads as TGCGCCAGCAGCTTGGAGCAATCACCCCTCCACTTT.

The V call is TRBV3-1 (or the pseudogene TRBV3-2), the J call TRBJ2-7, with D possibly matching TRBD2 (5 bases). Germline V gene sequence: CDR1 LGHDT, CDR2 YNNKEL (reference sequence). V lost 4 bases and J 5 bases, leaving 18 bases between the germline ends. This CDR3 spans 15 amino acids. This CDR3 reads CASSPRGISTHEQYF. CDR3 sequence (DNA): TGTGCCAGCAGCCCCAGAGGGATCTCTACACACGAGCAGTACTTC.

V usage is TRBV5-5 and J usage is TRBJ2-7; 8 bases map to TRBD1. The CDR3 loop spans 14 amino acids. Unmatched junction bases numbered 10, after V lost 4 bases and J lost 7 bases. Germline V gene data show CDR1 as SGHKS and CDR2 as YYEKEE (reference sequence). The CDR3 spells CASSPGQGGREQYF. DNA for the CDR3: TGTGCCAGCAGCCCCGGACAGGGAGGTCGGGAGCAGTACTTC.

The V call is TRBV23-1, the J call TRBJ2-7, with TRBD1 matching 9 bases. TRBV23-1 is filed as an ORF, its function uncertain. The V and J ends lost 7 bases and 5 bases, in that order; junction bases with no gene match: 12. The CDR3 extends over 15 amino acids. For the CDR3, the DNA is TGCGCCAGCACTCGGGACAGGGTCGGCTACCACGAGCAGTACTTC. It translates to CASTRDRVGYHEQYF.

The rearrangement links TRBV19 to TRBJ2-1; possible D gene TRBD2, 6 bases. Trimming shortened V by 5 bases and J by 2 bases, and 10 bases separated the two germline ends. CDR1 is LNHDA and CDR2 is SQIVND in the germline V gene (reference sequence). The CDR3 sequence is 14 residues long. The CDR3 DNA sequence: TGTGCCAGTAGTGCGGGGTCCCCCTACAATGAGCAGTTCTTC. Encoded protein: CASSAGSPYNEQFF.

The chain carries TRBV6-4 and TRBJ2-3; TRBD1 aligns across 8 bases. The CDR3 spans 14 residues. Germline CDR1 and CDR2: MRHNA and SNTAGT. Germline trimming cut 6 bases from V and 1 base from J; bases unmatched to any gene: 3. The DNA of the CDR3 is TGTGCCAGCAGCCAGGGGGCTGGCACAGATACGCAGTATTTT. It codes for CASSQGAGTDTQYF.

Here the CDR3 reads CASSLSGTQETQYF. In DNA, the CDR3 is TGTGCCAGCAGCCTTAGCGGGACCCAAGAGACCCAGTACTTC. V usage is TRBV7-3 and J usage is TRBJ2-5; TRBD2 matches 8 bases. The V gene end was trimmed by 5 bases and the J gene end by 1 base; junction bases not matched to a gene: 3. CDR1 is SGHTA, CDR2 FQGTGA, per germline. This CDR3 is 14 amino acids long.

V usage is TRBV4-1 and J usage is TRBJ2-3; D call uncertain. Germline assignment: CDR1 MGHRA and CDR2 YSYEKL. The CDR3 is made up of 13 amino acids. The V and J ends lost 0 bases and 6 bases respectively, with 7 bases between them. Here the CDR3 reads CASSQDPGDTQYF. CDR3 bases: TGCGCCAGCAGCCAAGATCCCGGGGATACGCAGTATTTT.

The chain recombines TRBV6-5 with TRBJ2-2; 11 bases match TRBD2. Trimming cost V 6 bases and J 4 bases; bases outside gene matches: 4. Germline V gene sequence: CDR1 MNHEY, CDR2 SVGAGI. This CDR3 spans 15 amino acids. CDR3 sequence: CASRAGTSGTGELFF. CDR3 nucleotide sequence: TGTGCCAGCAGGGCCGGGACTAGCGGCACCGGGGAGCTGTTTTTT.

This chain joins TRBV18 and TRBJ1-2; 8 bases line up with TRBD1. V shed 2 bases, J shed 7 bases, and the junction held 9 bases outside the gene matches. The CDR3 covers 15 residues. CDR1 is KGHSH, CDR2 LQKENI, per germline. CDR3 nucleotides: TGTGCCAGCTCACCAAGCCAGGGGGCGCAGGGTGGCTACACCTTC. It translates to CASSPSQGAQGGYTF. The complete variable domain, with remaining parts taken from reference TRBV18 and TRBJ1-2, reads NAGVMQNPRHLVRRRGQEARLRCSPMKGHSHVYWYRQLPEEGLKFMVYLQKENIIDESGMPKERFSAEFPKEGPSILRIQQVVRGDSAAYFCASSPSQGAQGGYTFGSGTRLTVV.

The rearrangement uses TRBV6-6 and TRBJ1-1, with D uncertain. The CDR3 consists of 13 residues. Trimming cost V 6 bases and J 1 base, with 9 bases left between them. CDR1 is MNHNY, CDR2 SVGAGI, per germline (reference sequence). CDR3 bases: TGTGCCAGCAGCCCCGGTGGGAACACTGAAGCTTTCTTT. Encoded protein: CASSPGGNTEAFF.

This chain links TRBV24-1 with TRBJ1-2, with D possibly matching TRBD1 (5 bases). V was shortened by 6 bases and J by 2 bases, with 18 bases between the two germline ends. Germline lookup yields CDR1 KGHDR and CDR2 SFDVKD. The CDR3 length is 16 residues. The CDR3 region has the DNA TGTGCCACCAGTCGGGCGGGGCCCCCGGTGAACTATGGCTACACCTTC. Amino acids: CATSRAGPPVNYGYTF.

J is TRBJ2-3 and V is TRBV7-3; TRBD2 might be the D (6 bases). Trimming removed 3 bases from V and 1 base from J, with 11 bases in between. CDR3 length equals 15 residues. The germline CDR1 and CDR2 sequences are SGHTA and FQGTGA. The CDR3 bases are TGTGCCAGCAGCTTTTCCCCGGGAGGCACAGATACGCAGTATTTT. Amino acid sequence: CASSFSPGGTDTQYF.

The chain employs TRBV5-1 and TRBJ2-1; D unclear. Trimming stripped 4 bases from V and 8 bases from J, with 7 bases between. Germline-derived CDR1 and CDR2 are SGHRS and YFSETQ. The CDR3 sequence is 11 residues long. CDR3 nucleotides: TGCGCCAGCAGCGCGGTAGATGAGCAGTTCTTC. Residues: CASSAVDEQFF.

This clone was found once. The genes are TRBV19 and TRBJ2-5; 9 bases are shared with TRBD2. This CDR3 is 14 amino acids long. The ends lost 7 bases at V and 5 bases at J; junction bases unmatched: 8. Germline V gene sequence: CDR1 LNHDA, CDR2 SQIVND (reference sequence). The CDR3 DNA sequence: TGTGCCAGTACACAGCGGGGGGATCGGGAGACCCAGTACTTC. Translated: CASTQRGDRETQYF.

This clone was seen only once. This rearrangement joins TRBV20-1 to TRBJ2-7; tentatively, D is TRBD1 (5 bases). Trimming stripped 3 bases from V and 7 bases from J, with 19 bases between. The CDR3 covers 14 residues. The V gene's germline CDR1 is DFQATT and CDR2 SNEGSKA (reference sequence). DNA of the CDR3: TGCAGTGCTAGTTCAGGGCCCGGTGTGACGGAGCAGTACTTC. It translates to CSASSGPGVTEQYF.

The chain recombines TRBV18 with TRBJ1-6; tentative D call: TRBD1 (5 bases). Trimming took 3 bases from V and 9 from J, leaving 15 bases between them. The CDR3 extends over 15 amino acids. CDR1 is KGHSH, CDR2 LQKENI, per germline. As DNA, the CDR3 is TGTGCCAGCTCACCCCCCTCAGGGAACTTTTCACCCCTCCACTTT. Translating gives CASSPPSGNFSPLHF.

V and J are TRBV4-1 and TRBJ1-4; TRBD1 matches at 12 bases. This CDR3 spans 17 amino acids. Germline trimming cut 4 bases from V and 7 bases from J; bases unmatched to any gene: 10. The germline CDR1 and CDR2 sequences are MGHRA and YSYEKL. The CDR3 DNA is TGCGCCAGCAGCCTTAAGGCAGGGACAGGGGGCTTTGAAAAACTGTTTTTT. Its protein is CASSLKAGTGGFEKLFF.

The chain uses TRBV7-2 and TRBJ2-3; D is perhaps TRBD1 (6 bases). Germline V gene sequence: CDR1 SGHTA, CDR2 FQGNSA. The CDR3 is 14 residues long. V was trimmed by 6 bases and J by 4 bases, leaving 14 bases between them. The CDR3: CASSWNPGADTQYF. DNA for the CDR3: TGTGCCAGCAGTTGGAACCCAGGGGCAGATACGCAGTATTTT.

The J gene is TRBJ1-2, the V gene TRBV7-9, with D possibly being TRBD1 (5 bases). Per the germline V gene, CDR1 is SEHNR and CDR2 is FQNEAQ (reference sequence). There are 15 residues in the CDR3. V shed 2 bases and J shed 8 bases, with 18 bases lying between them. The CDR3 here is CASSLTPTVLRGYTF. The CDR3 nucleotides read TGTGCCAGCAGCTTAACCCCGACAGTGTTGCGGGGCTACACCTTC.